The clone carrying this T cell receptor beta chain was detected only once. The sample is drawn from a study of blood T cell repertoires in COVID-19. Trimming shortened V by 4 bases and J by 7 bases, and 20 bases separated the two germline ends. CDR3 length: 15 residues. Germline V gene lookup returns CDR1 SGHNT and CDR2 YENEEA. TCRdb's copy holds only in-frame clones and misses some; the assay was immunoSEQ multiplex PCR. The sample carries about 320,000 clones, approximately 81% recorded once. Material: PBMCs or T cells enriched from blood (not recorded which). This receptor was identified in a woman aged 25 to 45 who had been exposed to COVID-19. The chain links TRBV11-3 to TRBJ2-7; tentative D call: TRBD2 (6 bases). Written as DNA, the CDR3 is TGTGCCAGCAGCTATGGACTATCACCAGTCGGGGAGCAGTACTTC. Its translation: CASSYGLSPVGEQYF.